Listed here are 21 T cell receptor beta chains from one sample, sequenced in a study of beta chain features in type 1 diabetes. Overall study results and limits: When Type 1 diabetes patients were examined, their TCRB CDR3s proved moderately but significantly shorter in all four CD4+ subsets.

What was sequenced were expressed TCRB transcripts, since all of the isolated RNA had been reverse transcribed. Some clones are missing from TCRdb's copy, which holds only in-frame ones; the method was immunoSEQ multiplex PCR. This table has 600,000 or so clones, around 15% appearing once. Their target antigens are unknown. Source material: naive CD4+ T cells from blood. The receptors derive from a man aged 18 to 35 with type 1 diabetes.

The V gene is TRBV7-2, the J gene TRBJ2-4, with TRBD1 matching over 8 bases. The CDR3 is 15 amino acids. CDR1 and CDR2 (germline): SGHTA, FQGNSA. Germline trimming cut 5 bases from V and 0 bases from J; bases unmatched to any gene: 3. The CDR3 loop is CASSAGGSAKNIQYF. The CDR3 nucleotides read TGTGCCAGCAGCGCAGGGGGCTCAGCCAAAAACATTCAGTACTTC.

The chain couples TRBV5-1 to TRBJ2-3; possibly TRBD2 for D (5 bases). Per germline, CDR1 SGHRS and CDR2 YFSETQ. V was cut by 0 bases and J by 4 bases, with 15 bases left in between. The CDR3 length is 16 residues. The CDR3 sequence: CASSLAMPGEADTQYF. The CDR3 region has the DNA TGCGCCAGCAGCTTGGCGATGCCCGGGGAAGCAGATACGCAGTATTTT.

The chain is built from TRBV7-2 and TRBJ2-3, with D possibly being TRBD1 or TRBD2 (5 bases each). V lost 4 bases to trimming and J lost 4 bases, with 15 bases between them. CDR3 length: 15 residues. Germline assignment: CDR1 SGHTA and CDR2 FQGNSA. CDR3 loop: CASSSTLRDADTQYF. CDR3 nucleotide sequence: TGTGCCAGCAGCTCGACCCTCAGGGACGCAGATACGCAGTATTTT.

The gene calls are TRBV15 and TRBJ1-6, with 10 nucleotides matching TRBD1. This CDR3 has 15 residues. V lost 6 bases and J lost 10; bases outside the gene matches: 9. Germline values: CDR1 LNHNV, CDR2 YYDKDF (reference sequence). CDR3 region: CATSSGTGVPSPLHF. CDR3 DNA sequence: TGTGCCACCAGTAGCGGGACAGGGGTACCATCACCCCTCCACTTT. Complete variable domain (other parts from reference TRBV15 and TRBJ1-6): DAMVIQNPRYQVTQFGKPVTLSCSQTLNHNVMYWYQQKSSQAPKLLFHYYDKDFNNEADTPDNFQSRRPNTSFCFLDIRSPGLGDTAMYLCATSSGTGVPSPLHFGNGTRLTVT.

To note about this clone: This sample includes further DNA sequences coding for the same CDR3. The chain uses TRBV7-9 and TRBJ1-2; no clear D. Germline CDR1 is SEHNR and CDR2 is FQNEAQ (reference sequence). V shed 4 bases and J shed 0 bases, with 6 bases lying between them. The CDR3 covers 13 residues. In nucleotides, the CDR3 is TGTGCCAGCAGCTCCGGGGCTAACTATGGCTACACCTTC. Its translation is CASSSGANYGYTF.

This clone was counted only a few times. The same CDR3 arises from other DNA sequences in this sample as well. The chain couples TRBV30 to TRBJ1-1; no reliable D call. Germline CDR1 is GTSNPN and CDR2 is SVGIG (reference sequence). Trimming removed 0 bases from V and 1 base from J, with 6 bases in between. This CDR3 is built from 13 residues. DNA of the CDR3: TGTGCCTGGAGTGTAAGAGCGAACACTGAAGCTTTCTTT. Translation: CAWSVRANTEAFF. Full variable domain (rest looked up from reference TRBV30 and TRBJ1-1): SQTIHQWPATLVQPVGSPLSLECTVEGTSNPNLYWYRQAAGRGLQLLFYSVGIGQISSEVPQNLSASRPQDRQFILSSKKLLLSDSGFYLCAWSVRANTEAFFGQGTRLTVV.

The J gene is TRBJ1-1, the V gene TRBV2, with D unclear. V lost 2 bases, J lost 3 bases, and 7 bases lay in between. CDR3 length: 13 amino acids. CDR1 and CDR2 from the germline V gene are SNHLY and FYNNEI. The CDR3 loop reads CASSEQGYTEAFF. The CDR3 coding sequence is TGTGCCAGCAGTGAACAAGGTTACACTGAAGCTTTCTTT.

The genes are TRBV2 and TRBJ2-7; 7 bases agree with TRBD1. V was pared by 4 bases and J by 3 bases, with 3 bases of the junction left unmatched. Per germline, CDR1 SNHLY and CDR2 FYNNEI. The CDR3 extends over 13 amino acids. Written as DNA, the CDR3 is TGTGCCAGCAGTGGGGACAGCCTCTACGAGCAGTACTTC. It encodes CASSGDSLYEQYF.

This clone occurred a few times. The chain is built from TRBV28 and TRBJ2-5; TRBD2 matches 8 bases. The germline CDR1 and CDR2 sequences are MDHEN and SYDVKM. The ends lost 3 bases at V and 2 bases at J; junction bases unmatched: 2. CDR3 length: 14 residues. The CDR3 reads CASSLRGVQETQYF. The DNA for the CDR3 is TGTGCCAGCAGTTTGCGGGGGGTACAAGAGACCCAGTACTTC.

The rearrangement links TRBV4-1 to TRBJ1-2; possibly TRBD1 for D (5 bases). Germline lookup yields CDR1 MGHRA and CDR2 YSYEKL. V lost 2 bases, J lost 3 bases, and 13 bases lay in between. CDR3 length: 15 amino acids. CDR3 protein: CASSQPQSGYYGYTF. CDR3 sequence (DNA): TGCGCCAGCAGCCAACCCCAATCAGGGTACTATGGCTACACCTTC.

Only a few counts were recorded for this clone. The chain combines TRBV19 with TRBJ1-1; tentative D call: TRBD1 (5 bases). This CDR3 has 15 amino acids. Trimming removed 4 bases from V and 6 bases from J, with 18 bases in between. Germline CDR1 and CDR2: LNHDA and SQIVND (reference sequence). The CDR3 loop is CASSSLGRVSAEAFF. DNA for the CDR3: TGTGCCAGTAGTAGCCTCGGCAGGGTCTCCGCTGAAGCTTTCTTT.

The chain links TRBV7-9 to TRBJ2-5; 7 nucleotides match TRBD1. The germline CDR1 and CDR2 sequences are SEHNR and FQNEAQ (reference sequence). The CDR3 consists of 13 residues. The V and J ends lost 5 bases and 5 bases, in that order; junction bases with no gene match: 5. The CDR3 spells CASSLGGVETQYF. The CDR3 DNA sequence: TGTGCCAGCAGCCTAGGGGGCGTTGAGACCCAGTACTTC.

V is TRBV2 and J is TRBJ2-7; 9 bases align to TRBD1. The CDR3 sequence is 13 residues long. With V trimmed by 7 bases and J by 3 bases, 4 bases remained unmatched. Germline CDR1 reads SNHLY; CDR2 reads FYNNEI. DNA for the CDR3: TGTGCCAGCACCAAGGACAGGGGCTACGAGCAGTACTTC. Its protein product is CASTKDRGYEQYF.

This clone was picked up one time. One end of the junction varies from germline; a read error may be responsible. J is TRBJ2-7 and V is TRBV7-3, with 8 nucleotides matching TRBD2. This CDR3 has 15 amino acids. Germline CDR1 SGHTA, CDR2 FQGTGA. The CDR3 protein is CASSLRGGYSHEQYF. CDR3 nucleotides: TGTGCCAGCAGCCTCCGGGGGGGATACTCCCACGAGCAGTACTTC.

This clone was seen only a few times. This chain uses TRBV4-1 with TRBJ2-2; perhaps D is TRBD1 or TRBD2 (5 bases each). V dropped 6 bases and J dropped 4 bases, with 12 bases sitting between them. This CDR3 region has 14 residues. The germline CDR1 and CDR2 sequences are MGHRA and YSYEKL. CDR3 protein: CASRGLGVTGELFF. The DNA for the CDR3 is TGCGCCAGCAGGGGGCTGGGGGTCACCGGGGAGCTGTTTTTT.

The V and J genes are TRBV7-2 and TRBJ2-3; 15 nucleotides line up with TRBD2. The CDR3 spans 16 residues. The germline gives CDR1 SGHTA, CDR2 FQGNSA. After removal of 1 base from V and 6 bases from J, the junction contained 2 bases not matched to a gene. CDR3: CASSLGTSGGADTQYF. The CDR3 DNA is TGTGCCAGCAGCTTAGGGACTAGCGGGGGGGCCGATACGCAGTATTTT.

The chain combines TRBV5-4 with TRBJ2-5; D gene unclear. The J call may be in error: the DNA end matches TRBJ2-7 better. CDR1 and CDR2 (germline): SGHNT, YYREEE (reference sequence). This CDR3 has 13 amino acids. The CDR3 DNA follows: TGTGCCAGCAGCTTGCCCGCTTCCTACGAGCAGTACTTC. Translation: CASSLPASYEQYF.

Only one count was recorded for this clone. The rearrangement links TRBV10-2 to TRBJ2-7, with 14 positions matching TRBD2. The trim removed 4 bases at V and 0 bases at J, leaving 2 bases unmatched. Germline lookup yields CDR1 WSHSY and CDR2 SAAADI. The CDR3 is made up of 16 amino acids. The DNA of the CDR3 is TGCGCCAGCAGTGGGGGACTAGCGGGAGACTCCTACGAGCAGTACTTC. Translating gives CASSGGLAGDSYEQYF.

The rearrangement links TRBV14 to TRBJ1-3; D gene ambiguous. Germline V gene data show CDR1 as SGHDN and CDR2 as FVKESK. CDR3 size: 16 residues. The ends were cut back, 4 bases at V and 0 bases at J, with 13 bases in the middle. For the CDR3, the DNA is TGTGCCAGCAGCCGGGCGGGGTCCTCCTCTGGAAACACCATATATTTT. Its protein is CASSRAGSSSGNTIYF.

The chain carries TRBV29-1 and TRBJ2-1; TRBD2 agrees at 8 bases. The CDR3 has 14 residues. J lost 3 bases, V lost 5 bases, and 6 bases had no gene match. CDR1 and CDR2 (germline): SQVTM, ANQGSEA. The CDR3 sequence: CSVLGTRDYNEQFF. CDR3 nucleotide sequence: TGCAGCGTTCTCGGGACTAGAGACTACAATGAGCAGTTCTTC.

V is TRBV30 and J is TRBJ2-5; perhaps D is TRBD1 or TRBD2 (5 bases each). The germline V and J ends were trimmed by 2 bases and 10 bases, with 20 bases remaining between them. This CDR3 region has 14 residues. Germline-derived CDR1 and CDR2 are GTSNPN and SVGIG (reference sequence). The CDR3 protein is CAWSSGTFEVGQYF. The CDR3, as DNA: TGTGCCTGGAGTTCCGGGACGTTTGAGGTGGGCCAGTACTTC.